Below are 4 T cell receptor beta chains sequenced from a single sample in a study of blood T cell repertoires in COVID-19. Repertoires were generated with immunoSEQ multiplex PCR, while TCRdb's copy carries only in-frame clones and drops some. The sample includes about 280,000 clones, approximately 83% of them seen just once. The specimen was peripheral blood. The receptors come from a woman aged 70-85 years with acute or convalescent COVID-19.

Concerning this clone itself: Within the sample, other DNA sequences also encode this same CDR3. This chain joins TRBV6-2 or TRBV6-3 and TRBJ2-1; 14 nucleotides line up with TRBD2. The V and J ends lost 4 bases and 6 bases, in that order; junction bases with no gene match: 5. Germline V CDR1 and CDR2: MNHEY, SVGEGT. This CDR3 has 16 residues. The CDR3 region is CASSSGTSGGGNEQFF. The CDR3, as DNA: TGTGCCAGCAGTTCCGGGACTAGCGGGGGAGGCAATGAGCAGTTCTTC.

The chain uses TRBV27 and TRBJ2-7, with D possibly TRBD1 on 6 matching bases. CDR1 is MNHEY, CDR2 SMNVEV, per germline (reference sequence). This CDR3 comprises 13 residues. V was pared by 2 bases and J by 1 base, with 6 bases between. This CDR3 is CASSLGQSYEQYF. CDR3 DNA: TGTGCCAGCAGTTTAGGACAGTCCTACGAGCAGTACTTC.

This clone was found a few times. Other nucleotide sequences from this sample produce the same CDR3. The chain is built from TRBV5-1 and TRBJ2-7; D is undetermined. Germline V gives CDR1 SGHRS, CDR2 YFSETQ. The V end was cut by 0 bases, the J end by 3 bases, with 7 bases between. This CDR3 has 13 amino acids. CDR3 region: CASSLVPGYEQYF. The DNA for the CDR3 is TGCGCCAGCAGCTTGGTCCCAGGCTACGAGCAGTACTTC.

V usage is TRBV15 and J usage is TRBJ1-3, with D unresolved. Germline values: CDR1 LNHNV, CDR2 YYDKDF (reference sequence). Deletions cut 0 bases from V and 8 bases from J, with 8 bases between. The CDR3 sequence is 13 residues long. CDR3 DNA sequence: TGTGCCACCAGCAGAGATATTCCGGACACCATATATTTT. Protein product: CATSRDIPDTIYF.